This record looks at one TCR beta chain sequence and its context. Its target antigen remains unknown. Base quality data are lacking; no much larger clone is found one base away. The germline ends are 6 bases apart after V is trimmed by 2 bases and J by 6 bases. According to the germline V gene (reference sequence), CDR1 reads GTSNPN and CDR2 reads SVGIG. The CDR3 runs 11 residues from the cysteine to the phenylalanine. Left in the record is the CDR3 DNA by itself, 33 bases read in frame from the first base. These data originate in a study of CD8+ T cells in alopecia areata (dated by TCRdb to between 2017 and 2018). Turning to the overall study: Treated patients were enrolled in an open-label pilot trial of oral tofacitinib at 5 to 10 mg twice daily for moderate-to-severe alopecia areata. Patients stayed on tofacitinib for 6 to 18 months and then had 6 months of follow-up off drug so that delayed response and recurrence could be assessed. Disease severity in treated patients was measured with the SALT score, which quantifies the percentage of affected scalp surface area. In both human patients and the C3H/HeJ mouse model, the study applied high-throughput TCRbeta sequencing to look at T cell clonal expansion in alopecia areata. Scalp tissue and sorted CD4+ and CD8+ peripheral blood T cells from patchy and totalis/universalis alopecia areata patients and from healthy controls were covered by human TCRbeta sequencing. Biopsies were taken from tofacitinib-treated patients at baseline and at 4 and 24 weeks of treatment, and a later scalp biopsy was taken in several of the tofacitinib-treated patients. Clonality in the scalp was compared among normal scalp (n=4), patchy alopecia areata scalp (n=8), and alopecia totalis/universalis scalp (n=8). The RNA source kit depended on sample type: the PAXgene miRNA kit for fixed scalp, the miRNeasy kit for PBMCs, and the RNeasy kit for mouse skin. TCRbeta CDR3 regions were amplified by immunoSEQ multiplex PCR with 35 Vbeta forward and 13 Jbeta reverse primers.

The receptor library was made with the immunoSEQ multiplex PCR assay. For TCR sequencing, RNA was extracted from every sample and reverse transcribed into cDNA to serve as template. First-strand cDNA was synthesized with SuperScript III using a 2:1 mix of oligo-dT and random hexamers. Amplification bias was assessed with a synthetic immune receptor repertoire, and residual bias was removed computationally. The original pipeline was this. After raw reads were preprocessed to remove errors, the CDR3 was defined following IMGT conventions as running from the conserved cysteine to phenylalanine. Clonality was calculated as 1 minus Shannon entropy normalized by log2 of the number of productive unique TCRs. Whether scalp clones were CD4 or CD8 was inferred by matching scalp TCRbeta sequences against CD4 and CD8 repertoires sorted from blood. TCRdb's version of the immuneACCESS table is confined to in-frame rearrangements and falls short of the full clone set. An unresolved V gene accounts for under half of the shortfall where checked; the remainder is of unknown origin. V and J calls and clone size follow that table, whereas D and trimming were derived from the DNA. The sample yields fewer than 350,000 clones; nearly 60% were counted once. Roughly 1.8% of the sample is in the top ten clones.

Summary of the overall study and its limitations: Tofacitinib significantly lowered scalp clonality and the number of expanded CD8+ clones among the top 100 scalp clones. During tofacitinib treatment, many expanded lesional clones stuck around in both scalp and blood, and this persistence may partly explain why relapse happens after treatment is stopped. Higher clonality and more expanded CD8+ clones were observed in lesional scalp than in normal scalp, particularly in alopecia totalis/universalis, a finding suggestive of antigenic drive. Shared TCR sequences between patients were less evident than in mice, which may be partly attributable to HLA diversity in the patient population. Unlike mouse skin, where gammadelta T cells dominate, normal human skin contains resident alphabeta T cells that get sequenced too, which complicates analysis of the scalp TCR repertoire. The treated cohort was small, with a single nonresponder, so links between baseline CD8+ expansion and response need larger studies.

This specimen's time point label, per the study, means: less than 25 weeks on oral tofacitinib. Per the publication, the treatment or condition label means: oral pan-JAK inhibitor, 5-10 mg twice daily. Lesional scalp punch biopsies and peripheral blood were collected from alopecia areata patients. PBMCs were separated by density centrifugation and stained for CD3, CD4 and CD8, after which CD4+ and CD8+ T cells were sorted on a FACSAria. The receptor comes from a human donor with alopecia areata. The starting material was CD4+ T cells sorted from blood, obtained at week 24, from a patient treated with tofacitinib. This receptor chain uses TRBV30 and TRBJ2-3; the D gene cannot be named for sure. The CDR3 reads CAWSPQDTQYF. The nucleotide sequence reads TGTGCCTGGAGTCCTCAGGATACGCAGTATTTT.